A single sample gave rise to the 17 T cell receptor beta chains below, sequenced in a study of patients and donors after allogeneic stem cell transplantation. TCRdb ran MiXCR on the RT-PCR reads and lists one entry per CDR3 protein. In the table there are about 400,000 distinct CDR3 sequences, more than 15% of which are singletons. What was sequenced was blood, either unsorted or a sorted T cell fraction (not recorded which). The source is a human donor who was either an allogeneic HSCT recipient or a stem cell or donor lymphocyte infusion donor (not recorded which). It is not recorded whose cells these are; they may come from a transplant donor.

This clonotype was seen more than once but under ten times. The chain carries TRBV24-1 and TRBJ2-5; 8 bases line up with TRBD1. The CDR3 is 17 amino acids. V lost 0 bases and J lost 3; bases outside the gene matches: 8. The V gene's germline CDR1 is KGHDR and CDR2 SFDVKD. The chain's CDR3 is CATSDLVRGTGEETQYF. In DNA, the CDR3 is TGTGCCACCAGTGATTTGGTTCGCGGGACAGGTGAAGAGACCCAGTACTTC.

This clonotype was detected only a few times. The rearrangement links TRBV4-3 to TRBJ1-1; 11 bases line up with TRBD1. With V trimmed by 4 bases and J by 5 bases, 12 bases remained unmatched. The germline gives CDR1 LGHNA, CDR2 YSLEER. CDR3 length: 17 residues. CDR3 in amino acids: CASSPMPTGTGGTEAFF. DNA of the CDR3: TGCGCCAGCAGCCCTATGCCGACCGGGACAGGGGGGACTGAAGCTTTCTTT.

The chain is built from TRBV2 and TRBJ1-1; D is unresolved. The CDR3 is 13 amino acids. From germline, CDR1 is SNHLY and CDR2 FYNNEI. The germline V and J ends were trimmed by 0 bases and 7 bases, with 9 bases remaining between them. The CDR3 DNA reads TGTGCCAGCAGTGAAGCGCGGTGGGGTGAAGCTTTCTTT. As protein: CASSEARWGEAFF.

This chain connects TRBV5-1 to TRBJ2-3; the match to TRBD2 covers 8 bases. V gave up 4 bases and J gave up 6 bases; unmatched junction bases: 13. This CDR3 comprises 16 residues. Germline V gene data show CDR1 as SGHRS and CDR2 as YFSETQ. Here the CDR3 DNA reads TGCGCCAGCAGCGCCGGGAGGGCTAGCGGAGGGGATACGCAGTATTTT. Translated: CASSAGRASGGDTQYF.

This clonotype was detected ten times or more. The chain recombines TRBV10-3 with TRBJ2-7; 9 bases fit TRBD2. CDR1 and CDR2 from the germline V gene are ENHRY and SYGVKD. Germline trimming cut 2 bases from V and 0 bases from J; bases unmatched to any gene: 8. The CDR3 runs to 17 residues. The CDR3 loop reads CAISERRGLATSYEQYF. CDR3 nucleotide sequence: TGTGCCATCAGTGAGAGGCGAGGACTAGCGACCTCCTACGAGCAGTACTTC.

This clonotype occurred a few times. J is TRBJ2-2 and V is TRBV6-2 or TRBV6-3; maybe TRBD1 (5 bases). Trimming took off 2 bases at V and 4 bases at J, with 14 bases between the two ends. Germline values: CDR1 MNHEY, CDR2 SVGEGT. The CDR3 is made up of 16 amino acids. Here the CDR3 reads CASSYPQGWGTGELFF. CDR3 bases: TGTGCCAGCAGTTACCCTCAGGGATGGGGCACCGGGGAGCTGTTTTTT.

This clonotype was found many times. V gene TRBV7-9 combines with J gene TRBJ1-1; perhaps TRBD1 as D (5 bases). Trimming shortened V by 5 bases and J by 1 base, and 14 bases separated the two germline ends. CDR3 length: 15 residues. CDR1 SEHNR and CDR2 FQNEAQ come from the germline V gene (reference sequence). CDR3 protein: CASSQIRTGNTEAFF. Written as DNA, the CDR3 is TGTGCCAGCAGCCAAATTCGCACAGGGAACACTGAAGCTTTCTTT.

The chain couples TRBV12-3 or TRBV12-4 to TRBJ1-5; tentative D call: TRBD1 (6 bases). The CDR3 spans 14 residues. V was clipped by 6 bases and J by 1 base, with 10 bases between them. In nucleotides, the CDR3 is TGTGCCAGCAGACAGGACAGAAGCAATCAGCCCCAGCATTTT. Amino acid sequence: CASRQDRSNQPQHF.

The CDR3 is CASSFMTGGTETQYF. The CDR3 nucleotides read TGTGCCAGCAGTTTCATGACAGGGGGCACGGAGACCCAGTACTTC. The rearrangement links TRBV12-3 or TRBV12-4 to TRBJ2-5; 10 bases fit TRBD1. V was pared by 3 bases and J by 5 bases, with 6 bases of the junction left unmatched. The CDR3 has 15 residues.

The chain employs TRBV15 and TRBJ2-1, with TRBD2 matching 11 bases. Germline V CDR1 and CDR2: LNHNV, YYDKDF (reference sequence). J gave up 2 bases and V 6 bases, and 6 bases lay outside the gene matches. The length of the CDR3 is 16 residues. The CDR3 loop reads CATSSLLAGAYNEQFF. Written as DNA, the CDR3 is TGTGCCACCAGTTCCTTACTAGCGGGAGCCTACAATGAGCAGTTCTTC. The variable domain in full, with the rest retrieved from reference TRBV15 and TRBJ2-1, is DAMVIQNPRYQVTQFGKPVTLSCSQTLNHNVMYWYQQKSSQAPKLLFHYYDKDFNNEADTPDNFQSRRPNTSFCFLDIRSPGLGDTAMYLCATSSLLAGAYNEQFFGPGTRLTVL.

In nucleotides, the CDR3 is TGTGCCAGCAGCCGAGGACTGGAATACTACGAGCAGTACTTC. As protein: CASSRGLEYYEQYF. The chain uses TRBV7-2 and TRBJ2-7; D is possibly TRBD2 (5 bases). This CDR3 contains 14 residues. V lost 5 bases to trimming and J lost 3 bases, with 14 bases between them. The germline V gene has CDR1 SGHTA and CDR2 FQGNSA.

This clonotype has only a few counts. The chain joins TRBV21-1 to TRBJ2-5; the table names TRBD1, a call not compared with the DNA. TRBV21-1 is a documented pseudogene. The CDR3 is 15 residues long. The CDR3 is CASLFRGRKQETQYF. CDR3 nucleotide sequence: TGTGCCAGCCTGTTCAGGGGGCGAAAACAAGAGACCCAGTACTTC.

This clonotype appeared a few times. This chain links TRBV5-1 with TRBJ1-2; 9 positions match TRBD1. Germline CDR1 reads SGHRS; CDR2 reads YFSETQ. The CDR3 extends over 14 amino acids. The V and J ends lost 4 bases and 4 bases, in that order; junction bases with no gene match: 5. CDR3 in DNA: TGCGCCAGCAGCCCGGGACAGGGCCTCTATGGCTACACCTTC. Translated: CASSPGQGLYGYTF.

As DNA, the CDR3 is TGTGCCAGCAGTCGGACAGGCAGGATTGAAGCTTTCTTT. Encoded protein: CASSRTGRIEAFF. This chain connects TRBV6-1 to TRBJ1-1; 7 nucleotides align to TRBD1. The CDR3 length is 13 residues. V lost 5 bases to trimming and J lost 7 bases; unmatched junction nucleotides: 7. CDR1 and CDR2 from the germline V gene are MNHNS and SASEGT.

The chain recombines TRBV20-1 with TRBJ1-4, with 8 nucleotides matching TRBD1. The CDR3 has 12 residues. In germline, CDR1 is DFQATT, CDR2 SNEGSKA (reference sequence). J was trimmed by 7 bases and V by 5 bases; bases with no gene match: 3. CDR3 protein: CSAWTGSEKLFF. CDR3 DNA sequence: TGCAGTGCTTGGACAGGGAGTGAAAAACTGTTTTTT.

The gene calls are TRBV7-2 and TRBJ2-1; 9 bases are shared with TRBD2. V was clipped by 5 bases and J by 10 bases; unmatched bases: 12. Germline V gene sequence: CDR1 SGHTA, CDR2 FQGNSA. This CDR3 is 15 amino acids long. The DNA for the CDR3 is TGTGCCAGCAGCCTACTGGCGGGGGGGCTTGGGGAGCAGTTCTTC. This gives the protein CASSLLAGGLGEQFF.

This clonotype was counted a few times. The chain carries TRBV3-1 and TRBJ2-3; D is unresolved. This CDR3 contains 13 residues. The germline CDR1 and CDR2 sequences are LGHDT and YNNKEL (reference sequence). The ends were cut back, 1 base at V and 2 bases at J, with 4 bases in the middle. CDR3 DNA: TGTGCCAGCAGCCAAGGGGCCACAGATACGCAGTATTTT. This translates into CASSQGATDTQYF.